The 32 T cell receptor beta chains below were found in one sample sequenced in a study of T cell responses to AZD1222 COVID-19 vaccine. Generated by immunoSEQ multiplex PCR, the TCRdb table keeps only in-frame clones and is missing some. Of more than 120,000 clones in the sample, just over 90% were seen once. Source: peripheral blood, taken on day 0 of AZD1222 vaccination. The receptors come from an adult in good health.

This sequence joins TRBV5-4 and TRBJ1-4, with TRBD1 matching over 7 bases. Per the germline V gene, CDR1 is SGHNT and CDR2 is YYREEE (reference sequence). V gave up 8 bases and J gave up 0 bases; unmatched junction bases: 4. The CDR3 has 14 residues. The CDR3: CASSTGATNEKLFF. The CDR3 DNA follows: TGTGCCAGTAGCACAGGGGCAACTAATGAAAAACTGTTTTTT.

The rearrangement links TRBV5-1 to TRBJ1-2; maybe TRBD1 (5 bases). Germline V lookup: CDR1 SGHRS, CDR2 YFSETQ. The CDR3 runs 15 residues. The V and J ends lost 1 base and 4 bases respectively, with 14 bases between them. CDR3 amino acids: CASSLQGRELYGYTF. The DNA of the CDR3 is TGCGCCAGCAGCTTGCAGGGTCGGGAACTCTATGGCTACACCTTC. The full variable domain, its missing parts supplied by reference TRBV5-1 and TRBJ1-2, is KAGVTQTPRYLIKTRGQQVTLSCSPISGHRSVSWYQQTPGQGLQFLFEYFSETQRNKGNFPGRFSGRQFSNSRSEMNVSTLELGDSALYLCASSLQGRELYGYTFGSGTRLTVV.

The J gene is TRBJ2-5, the V gene TRBV3-1 (or the pseudogene TRBV3-2); D perhaps matches TRBD2 (5 bases). The CDR3 runs to 18 residues. Germline-derived CDR1 and CDR2 are LGHDT and YNNKEL (reference sequence). V was cut by 3 bases and J by 1 base, with 21 bases left in between. This chain's CDR3 is CASSHPVLHSAIQETQYF. CDR3 nucleotide sequence: TGTGCCAGCAGCCACCCCGTCTTACATAGCGCGATCCAAGAGACCCAGTACTTC.

The rearrangement links TRBV18 to TRBJ2-5, with D hard to call. Germline values: CDR1 KGHSH, CDR2 LQKENI. The CDR3 runs to 20 residues. Trimming removed 4 bases at V and 0 bases at J, with 27 bases between. The CDR3 DNA sequence: TGTGCCAGCTCACTCGATGAGCTGGTGCCTAAAGTGCGGAACCAAGAGACCCAGTACTTC. Residues: CASSLDELVPKVRNQETQYF.

The V and J genes are TRBV4-3 and TRBJ2-7; weak D call: TRBD2 (5 bases). Trimming cost V 0 bases and J 4 bases, with 16 bases left between them. Germline V CDR1 and CDR2: LGHNA, YSLEER. The CDR3 length is 16 residues. For the CDR3, the DNA is TGCGCCAGCAGCCAAGATCCCCGGGGTAGCTATTACGAGCAGTACTTC. It encodes CASSQDPRGSYYEQYF.

The chain uses TRBV14 and TRBJ2-1, with D perhaps TRBD1 or TRBD2 (5 bases each). The V and J ends lost 1 base and 9 bases respectively, with 13 bases between them. Germline values: CDR1 SGHDN, CDR2 FVKESK. This CDR3 has 14 amino acids. Here the CDR3 DNA reads TGTGCCAGCAGCCAAGGTCTTCCGAGGGGTGAGCAGTTCTTC. This gives the protein CASSQGLPRGEQFF.

The CDR3 DNA follows: TGCGCCAGCAGCGCCACAGGGGCCGGGACCGGGGAGCTGTTTTTT. It codes for CASSATGAGTGELFF. The chain recombines TRBV5-1 with TRBJ2-2, with 7 bases aligning to TRBD1. The V segment lost 4 bases and the J segment 5 bases; nucleotides outside the gene matches: 8. CDR1 and CDR2 from the germline V gene are SGHRS and YFSETQ. The CDR3 is 15 amino acids.

This sequence joins TRBV11-2 and TRBJ2-7; TRBD2 is a possible D gene (7 bases). This CDR3 is built from 17 residues. Trimming left V 5 bases short and J 0 bases short, with 20 bases between. Per the germline V gene, CDR1 is SGHAT and CDR2 is FQNNGV. CDR3 sequence reads: CASSPGVGGGISYEQYF. CDR3 sequence (DNA): TGTGCCAGCAGCCCAGGCGTAGGGGGAGGGATCTCCTACGAGCAGTACTTC.

The chain is built from TRBV7-2 and TRBJ2-7; D is undetermined. Trimming removed 4 bases at V and 2 bases at J, with 18 bases between. This CDR3 has 16 residues. Germline CDR1 SGHTA, CDR2 FQGNSA. The CDR3 loop is CASSSPLSAKPYEQYF. The CDR3 DNA reads TGTGCCAGCAGCTCCCCCTTAAGCGCGAAACCCTACGAGCAGTACTTC.

Of note for this clone: The sample carries other DNA sequences with the same CDR3. The chain couples TRBV18 to TRBJ2-3; 12 positions agree with TRBD2. CDR3 length: 15 residues. V gave up 6 bases and J gave up 2 bases; unmatched junction bases: 3. Germline values: CDR1 KGHSH, CDR2 LQKENI. The CDR3 DNA follows: TGTGCCAGCTCGCGACTAGCGGGGGACACAGATACGCAGTATTTT. Its protein is CASSRLAGDTDTQYF.

V gene TRBV5-6 combines with J gene TRBJ1-2; maybe TRBD1 (5 bases). Germline lookup yields CDR1 SGHDT and CDR2 YYEEEE. Trimming shortened V by 3 bases and J by 8 bases, and 20 bases separated the two germline ends. CDR3 length equals 15 residues. CDR3: CASSSDPTGPYGYTF. The CDR3 region has the DNA TGTGCCAGCAGCTCAGACCCTACAGGCCCCTACGGCTACACCTTC.

The J gene is TRBJ2-5, the V gene TRBV5-4; D gene unclear. The V and J ends lost 2 bases and 7 bases respectively, with 9 bases between them. Germline V gene sequence: CDR1 SGHNT, CDR2 YYREEE (reference sequence). The CDR3 runs 12 residues. CDR3 nucleotide sequence: TGTGCCAGCAGCTTCCAGAAGGGGACCCAGTACTTC. It is translated as CASSFQKGTQYF.

This clone was seen more than once but under ten times. The V call is TRBV20-1, the J call TRBJ2-7; D is ambiguous. Between the trimmed V and J ends, which lost 6 bases and 4 bases, there was a span of 10 bases. The CDR3 is 11 amino acids. From germline, CDR1 is DFQATT and CDR2 SNEGSKA (reference sequence). CDR3: CSAKSGYEQYF. As DNA, the CDR3 is TGCAGTGCCAAATCCGGGTACGAGCAGTACTTC.

This chain links TRBV20-1 with TRBJ2-5; D is uncertain. CDR3 length: 11 residues. V was trimmed by 0 bases and J by 5 bases, leaving 4 bases between them. In germline, CDR1 is DFQATT, CDR2 SNEGSKA (reference sequence). This CDR3 is CSARDLETQYF. The CDR3 nucleotides are TGCAGTGCTAGAGATCTGGAGACCCAGTACTTC.

This chain links TRBV11-2 with TRBJ2-7, with a tentative D call TRBD2 (5 bases). CDR3 length equals 16 residues. CDR1 and CDR2 from the germline V gene are SGHAT and FQNNGV. Trimming removed 5 bases from V and 2 bases from J, with 19 bases in between. The chain's CDR3 is CASSPLRGKSAYEQYF. The CDR3 coding sequence is TGTGCCAGCAGCCCGCTTCGAGGGAAATCTGCCTACGAGCAGTACTTC.

The genes are TRBV4-1 and TRBJ2-7; weak D call: TRBD1 (6 bases). The CDR3 covers 11 residues. Germline CDR1 and CDR2: MGHRA and YSYEKL. The V end lost 8 bases, the J end lost 4 bases, and 9 bases lay between the germline ends. This CDR3 reads CASGTGYEQYF. The CDR3 coding sequence is TGCGCCAGCGGAACAGGGTACGAGCAGTACTTC.

This clone has a single count. The gene calls are TRBV11-2 and TRBJ2-1; 7 bases are shared with TRBD1. Germline lookup yields CDR1 SGHAT and CDR2 FQNNGV. The CDR3 is 15 amino acids. Trimming took 6 bases from V and 3 from J; bases not matched to a gene: 8. DNA for the CDR3: TGTGCCAGCAGGTCAACCGGGACAGACTACAATGAGCAGTTCTTC. Its protein product is CASRSTGTDYNEQFF. The full variable domain, rest sourced from reference TRBV11-2 and TRBJ2-1, is EAGVAQSPRYKIIEKRQSVAFWCNPISGHATLYWYQQILGQGPKLLIQFQNNGVVDDSQLPKDRFSAERLKGVDSTLKIQPAKLEDSAVYLCASRSTGTDYNEQFFGPGTRLTVL.

The chain recombines TRBV6-2 or TRBV6-3 with TRBJ1-2; TRBD1 might be the D (6 bases). The CDR3 consists of 13 residues. CDR1 and CDR2 (germline): MNHEY, SVGEGT. V lost 6 bases and J 4 bases, leaving 12 bases between the germline ends. The DNA for the CDR3 is TGTGCCAGCAGCTTTACAGGGATCTATGGCTACACCTTC. The encoded protein is CASSFTGIYGYTF.

The V gene is TRBV7-2, the J gene TRBJ2-7; D remains unclear. The CDR3 runs to 14 residues. V gave up 7 bases and J gave up 0 bases, with 13 bases separating them. Per germline, CDR1 SGHTA and CDR2 FQGNSA. CDR3 bases: TGTGCCAGCACGACAAACCGGGCCTCCTACGAGCAGTACTTC. Residues: CASTTNRASYEQYF.

This chain uses TRBV5-1 with TRBJ1-2, with no clear D. V was cut by 2 bases and J by 2 bases, with 19 bases left in between. The CDR3 contains 17 residues. CDR1 is SGHRS and CDR2 is YFSETQ in the germline V gene. The CDR3 loop is CASSLSSYATTNYGYTF. CDR3 DNA sequence: TGCGCCAGCAGCTTAAGTTCATATGCAACTACGAACTATGGCTACACCTTC.

The rearrangement links TRBV7-9 to TRBJ1-6, with 7 bases matching TRBD1. Germline CDR1 reads SEHNR; CDR2 reads FQNEAQ (reference sequence). The CDR3 covers 14 residues. V shed 5 bases, J shed 10 bases, and the junction held 8 bases outside the gene matches. The CDR3: CASSLGTVRSPLHF. In DNA, the CDR3 is TGTGCCAGCAGCCTTGGGACAGTTAGGTCACCCCTCCACTTT.

This chain joins TRBV9 and TRBJ1-2, with TRBD1 matching 10 bases. This CDR3 contains 14 residues. Germline V lookup: CDR1 SGDLS, CDR2 YYNGEE. Unmatched junction bases numbered 7, after V lost 3 bases and J lost 8 bases. The CDR3 bases are TGTGCCAGCAGCGCTCGACAGGGGGCGACCGGCTACACCTTC. Its protein is CASSARQGATGYTF. Drawing the rest from reference TRBV9 and TRBJ1-2, the complete variable domain is DSGVTQTPKHLITATGQRVTLRCSPRSGDLSVYWYQQSLDQGLQFLIQYYNGEERAKGNILERFSAQQFPDLHSELNLSSLELGDSALYFCASSARQGATGYTFGSGTRLTVV.

This chain links TRBV5-4 with TRBJ2-7, with TRBD2 matching over 14 bases. CDR1 is SGHNT and CDR2 is YYREEE in the germline V gene (reference sequence). The CDR3 length is 16 residues. Trimming removed 4 bases from V and 7 bases from J; junction bases left unmatched: 10. The DNA of the CDR3 is TGTGCCAGCAGCCCGGGGACTAGCGGGAGATTTGAGGAGCAGTACTTC. Translated: CASSPGTSGRFEEQYF.

The chain carries TRBV21-1 and TRBJ2-5; the table's D call TRBD1 went unverified against the DNA. TRBV21-1 is a pseudogene locus. This CDR3 spans 15 amino acids. The CDR3: CASSKLDRVRETQYF. CDR3 nucleotide sequence: TGTGCCAGCAGCAAACTCGACAGGGTAAGGGAGACCCAGTACTTC.

This chain uses TRBV7-2 with TRBJ1-2, with no clear D. Per germline, CDR1 SGHTA and CDR2 FQGNSA. The length of the CDR3 is 15 residues. V was cut by 5 bases and J by 9 bases, with 22 bases left in between. This CDR3 reads CASSPTPRAATSYTF. The DNA of the CDR3 is TGTGCCAGCAGCCCTACACCCCGGGCCGCGACAAGCTACACCTTC.

The V call is TRBV6-1, the J call TRBJ1-1; D remains unclear. Per germline, CDR1 MNHNS and CDR2 SASEGT. V was trimmed by 2 bases and J by 0 bases, leaving 10 bases between them. The CDR3 has 15 residues. CDR3 coding DNA: TGTGCCAGCAGTGAAAGGGTCAGATTGAACACTGAAGCTTTCTTT. Translating gives CASSERVRLNTEAFF.

The chain has TRBV7-2 and TRBJ2-7; TRBD1 is a possible D gene (5 bases). Trimming stripped 8 bases from V and 4 bases from J, with 18 bases between. The CDR3 contains 14 residues. CDR1 is SGHTA, CDR2 FQGNSA, per germline. This CDR3 reads CASLITAGPYEQYF. In DNA form, the CDR3 reads TGTGCCAGCCTAATCACGGCAGGGCCATACGAGCAGTACTTC.

The chain has TRBV25-1 and TRBJ1-3; maybe TRBD1 (5 bases). From germline, CDR1 is MGHDK and CDR2 SYGVNS. The V end lost 5 bases, the J end lost 0 bases, and 8 bases lay between the germline ends. The CDR3 extends over 14 amino acids. As DNA, the CDR3 is TGTGCCAGCAGTTTCGGGGGCTCTGGAAACACCATATATTTT. It is translated as CASSFGGSGNTIYF.

This sequence joins TRBV7-9 and TRBJ2-1; TRBD2 might be the D (6 bases). V was shortened by 3 bases and J by 0 bases, with 9 bases between the two germline ends. The V gene's germline CDR1 is SEHNR and CDR2 FQNEAQ (reference sequence). There are 15 residues in the CDR3. CDR3 residues: CASSFIGSSYNEQFF. The DNA for the CDR3 is TGTGCCAGCAGCTTCATCGGGAGCTCCTACAATGAGCAGTTCTTC.

This clone has only one observation. V gene TRBV5-6 combines with J gene TRBJ2-7; 7 bases match TRBD2. The CDR3 is 14 residues long. Germline V lookup: CDR1 SGHDT, CDR2 YYEEEE. V lost 4 bases and J lost 5; bases outside the gene matches: 9. The CDR3 DNA reads TGTGCCAGCAGCCCCGGACTAGGTTACGACGAGCAGTACTTC. This sequence encodes CASSPGLGYDEQYF.

The CDR3, as DNA: TGTGCCAGTACGCGGGACAGACAAGAGACCCAGTACTTC. Amino acid sequence: CASTRDRQETQYF. The gene calls are TRBV2 and TRBJ2-5, with D possibly matching TRBD1 (7 bases). This CDR3 is 13 amino acids long. Trimming cost V 9 bases and J 2 bases, with 13 bases left between them. From germline, CDR1 is SNHLY and CDR2 FYNNEI.

CDR3 bases: TGTGCCACTCGAAACGCTGACTATGGCTACACCTTC. The encoded protein is CATRNADYGYTF. The chain has TRBV10-3 and TRBJ1-2; D is unclear. With 10 bases removed from V and 3 bases from J, the gap between germline ends came to 12 bases. The CDR3 totals 12 residues. Germline lookup yields CDR1 ENHRY and CDR2 SYGVKD.